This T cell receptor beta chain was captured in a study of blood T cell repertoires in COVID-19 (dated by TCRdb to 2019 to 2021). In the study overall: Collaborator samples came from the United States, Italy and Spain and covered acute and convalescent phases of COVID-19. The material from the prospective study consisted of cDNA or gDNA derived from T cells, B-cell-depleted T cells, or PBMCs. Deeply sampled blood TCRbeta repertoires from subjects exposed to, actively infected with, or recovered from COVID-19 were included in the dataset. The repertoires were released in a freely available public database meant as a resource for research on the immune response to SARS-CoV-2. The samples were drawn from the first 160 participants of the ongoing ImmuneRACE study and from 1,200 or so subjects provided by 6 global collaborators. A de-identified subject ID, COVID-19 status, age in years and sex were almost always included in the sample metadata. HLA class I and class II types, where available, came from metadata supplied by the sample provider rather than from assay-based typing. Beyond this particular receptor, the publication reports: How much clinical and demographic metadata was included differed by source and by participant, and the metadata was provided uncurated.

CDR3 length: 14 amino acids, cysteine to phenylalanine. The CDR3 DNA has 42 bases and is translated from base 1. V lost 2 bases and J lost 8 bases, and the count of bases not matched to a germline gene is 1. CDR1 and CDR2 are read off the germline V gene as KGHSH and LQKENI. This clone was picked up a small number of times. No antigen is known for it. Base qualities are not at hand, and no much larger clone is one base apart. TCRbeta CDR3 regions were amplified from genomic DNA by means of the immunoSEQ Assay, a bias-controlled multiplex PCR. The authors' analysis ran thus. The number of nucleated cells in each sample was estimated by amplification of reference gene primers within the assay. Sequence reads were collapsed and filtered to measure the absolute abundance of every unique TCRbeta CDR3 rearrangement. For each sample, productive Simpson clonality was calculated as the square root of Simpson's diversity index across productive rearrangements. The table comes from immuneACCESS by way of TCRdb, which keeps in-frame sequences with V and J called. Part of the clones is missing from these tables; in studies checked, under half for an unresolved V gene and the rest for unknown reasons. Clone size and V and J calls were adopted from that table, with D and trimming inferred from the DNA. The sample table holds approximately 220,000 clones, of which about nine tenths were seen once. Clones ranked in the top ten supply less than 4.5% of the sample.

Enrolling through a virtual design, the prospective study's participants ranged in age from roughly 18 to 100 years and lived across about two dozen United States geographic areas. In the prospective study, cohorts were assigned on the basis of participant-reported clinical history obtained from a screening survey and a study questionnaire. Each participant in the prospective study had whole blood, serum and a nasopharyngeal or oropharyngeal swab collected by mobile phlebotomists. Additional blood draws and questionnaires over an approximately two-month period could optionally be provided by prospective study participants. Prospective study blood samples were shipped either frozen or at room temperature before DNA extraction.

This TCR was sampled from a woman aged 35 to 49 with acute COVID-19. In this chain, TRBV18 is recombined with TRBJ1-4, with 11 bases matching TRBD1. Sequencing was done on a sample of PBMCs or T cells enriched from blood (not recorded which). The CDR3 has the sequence CASSPGTGGEKLFF. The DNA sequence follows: TGTGCCAGCTCACCAGGGACAGGGGGAGAAAAACTGTTTTTT.